This T cell receptor (beta chain) was captured by sequencing in a study of beta chain features in type 1 diabetes. Study observations and caveats: The study found that naive, central memory and Treg TCRB repertoires appeared more similar in patients than in healthy donors. For cells with high TCR expression, cDNA sequencing could yield over-representation. No resolution was reached here on whether HLA type influences TCRB rearrangement. Researchers report that Type 1 diabetes patients had moderately but significantly shorter TCRB CDR3s across all four CD4+ subsets.

This CDR3 region has 13 residues. Germline-derived CDR1 and CDR2 are SEHNR and FQNEAQ (reference sequence). The V end was cut by 3 bases, the J end by 4 bases, with 7 bases between. A remark on this clone: Its antigen remains unknown.

What was sequenced were expressed TCRB transcripts, since all of the isolated RNA had been reverse transcribed. Samples of naive, central memory and regulatory T cells yielded a mean of about 3.5 million reads. This table comes from immunoSEQ multiplex PCR, and its TCRdb copy is limited to in-frame clones, with some not included. Of 600,000 or so clones listed, 9.5% to 15% were seen once; the top ten hold around 0.12%. This receptor was taken from a man younger than 45 with type 1 diabetes. The source material was naive CD4+ T cells from blood. The chain joins TRBV7-9 to TRBJ1-5, with D possibly matching TRBD1 (5 bases). CDR3 nucleotides: TGTGCCAGCAGCTTGGGGGAAAATCAGCCCCAGCATTTT. Its protein product is CASSLGENQPQHF.